This paragraph covers one T cell receptor beta chain sequence. The entry originates in a study of technical replicates of blood from a few donors. Clones were sequenced by immunoSEQ multiplex PCR, and TCRdb holds only the in-frame ones, with some missing. Of fewer than 110,000 clones in the sample, over 95% were seen once. Trimming took 6 bases from V and 2 from J, leaving 6 bases between them. There are 12 residues in the CDR3. Per the germline V gene, CDR1 is LGHNT and CDR2 is FRNRAP. The sample comprised T cells isolated from PBMCs. The receptor's source is a human donor in good health. V usage is TRBV12-5 and J usage is TRBJ2-3; D is uncertain. The CDR3 sequence is CASGSTTDTQYF. In DNA form, the CDR3 reads TGTGCTAGTGGCTCTACCACAGATACGCAGTATTTT.